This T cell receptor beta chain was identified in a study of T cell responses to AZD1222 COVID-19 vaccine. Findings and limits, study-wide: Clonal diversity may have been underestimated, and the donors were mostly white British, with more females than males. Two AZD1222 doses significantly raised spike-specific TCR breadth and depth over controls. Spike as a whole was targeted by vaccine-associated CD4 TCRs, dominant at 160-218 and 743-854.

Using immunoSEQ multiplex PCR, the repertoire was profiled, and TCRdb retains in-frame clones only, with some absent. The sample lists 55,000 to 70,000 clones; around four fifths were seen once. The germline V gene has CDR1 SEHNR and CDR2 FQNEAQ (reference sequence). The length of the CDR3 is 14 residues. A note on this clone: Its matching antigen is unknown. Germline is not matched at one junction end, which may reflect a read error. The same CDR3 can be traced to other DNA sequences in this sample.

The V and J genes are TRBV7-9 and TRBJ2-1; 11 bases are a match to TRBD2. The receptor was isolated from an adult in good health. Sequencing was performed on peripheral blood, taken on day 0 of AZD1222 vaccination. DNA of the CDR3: TGTGCCAGCAGCCTAGCGGGGGGTTACAATGAGCAGTTCTTC. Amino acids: CASSLAGGYNEQFF.